The 9 T cell receptor beta chains presented below share a single source sample, sequenced in a study of CD8+ T cells in alopecia areata (dated by TCRdb to 2017 to 2018). Libraries were made using the immunoSEQ multiplex PCR assay. RNA was extracted from all samples and reverse transcribed into cDNA as template for TCR sequencing. TCRdb provides this immuneACCESS table in a form limited to in-frame rearrangements. Some clones are lacking; in checked studies, under half of them reflect an unresolved V gene, and why the rest are absent is not known. The sample table lists around 270,000 clones, roughly 60% of them with a count of one. Less than 2% of the sample rests with the top ten. The time point label of this sample denotes: roughly 26 weeks on oral tofacitinib. Sample treatment or condition, as interpreted from the label and publication: oral pan-JAK inhibitor, 5-10 mg twice daily. The source was CD4+ T cells sorted from blood, collected at week 24, from a patient treated with tofacitinib. The source is a human donor with alopecia areata.

Concerning this clone: Other nucleotide sequences from this sample produce the same CDR3. The chain uses TRBV13 and TRBJ1-2; D is possibly TRBD1 (5 bases). The CDR3 is made up of 12 amino acids. Germline lookup yields CDR1 PRHDT and CDR2 FYEKMQ (reference sequence). V lost 1 base, J lost 6 bases, and 6 bases lay in between. CDR3 DNA sequence: TGTGCCAGCAGCTTAGCGGGGGATGGCTACACCTTC. Translating gives CASSLAGDGYTF.

The sample holds a few counts of this clone. This chain connects TRBV13 to TRBJ2-5; no firm D call. Germline CDR1 is PRHDT and CDR2 is FYEKMQ (reference sequence). The CDR3 runs to 12 residues. V was cut by 5 bases and J by 2 bases, with 6 bases left in between. The CDR3 coding sequence is TGTGCCAGCAGCGCGACTCAAGAGACCCAGTACTTC. As protein: CASSATQETQYF. The full variable domain, rest sourced from reference TRBV13 and TRBJ2-5, is AAGVIQSPRHLIKEKRETATLKCYPIPRHDTVYWYQQGPGQDPQFLISFYEKMQSDKGSIPDRFSAQQFSDYHSELNMSSLELGDSALYFCASSATQETQYFGPGTRLLVL.

This clone was detected only once. The chain joins TRBV5-6 to TRBJ1-2; perhaps TRBD1 as D (5 bases). Germline-derived CDR1 and CDR2 are SGHDT and YYEEEE. Trimming cost V 1 base and J 0 bases, with 10 bases left between them. CDR3 length: 15 residues. The chain's CDR3 is CASSLTGPTNYGYTF. CDR3 nucleotide sequence: TGTGCCAGCAGCTTGACAGGCCCTACTAACTATGGCTACACCTTC.

CDR3 DNA sequence: TGTGCCAGCAGGGGAGGATCACCCCTCCACTTT. It yields the protein CASRGGSPLHF. The chain is built from TRBV6-1 and TRBJ1-6; D gene unclear. This CDR3 contains 11 residues. The germline V gene encodes CDR1 MNHNS and CDR2 SASEGT. V gave up 6 bases and J gave up 10 bases, with 7 bases separating them.

The chain joins TRBV7-9 to TRBJ1-2; TRBD1 is a possible D gene (6 bases). This CDR3 comprises 11 residues. Per germline, CDR1 SEHNR and CDR2 FQNEAQ (reference sequence). Here the CDR3 DNA reads TGTGCACAACAGGGATACTATGGCTACACCTTC. Amino acids: CAQQGYYGYTF.

A few counts support this clone. J is TRBJ1-4 and V is TRBV6-5; TRBD1 is a possible D gene (5 bases). Germline V gene data show CDR1 as MNHEY and CDR2 as SVGAGI. The CDR3 totals 15 residues. The V end lost 6 bases, the J end lost 8 bases, and 19 bases lay between the germline ends. CDR3 in amino acids: CASSPTGRVQEKLFF. DNA for the CDR3: TGTGCCAGCAGCCCCACGGGCAGGGTTCAAGAAAAACTGTTTTTT.

The chain is built from TRBV7-9 and TRBJ2-7, with D unclear. Trimming removed 7 bases at V and 1 base at J, with 8 bases between. The CDR3 sequence is 12 residues long. Germline CDR1 and CDR2: SEHNR and FQNEAQ (reference sequence). The CDR3 sequence is CASTKGSYEQYF. In DNA form, the CDR3 reads TGTGCCAGCACCAAGGGATCCTACGAGCAGTACTTC.

This chain links TRBV10-3 with TRBJ1-1; a weak D match, TRBD1 (5 bases). CDR3 length equals 14 residues. Germline V gene sequence: CDR1 ENHRY, CDR2 SYGVKD. The V gene lost 3 bases and the J gene lost 4 bases, with 12 bases spanning the gap. CDR3 loop: CAISERTGATEAFF. DNA of the CDR3: TGTGCCATCAGTGAAAGAACAGGTGCCACTGAAGCTTTCTTT.

The chain carries TRBV7-2 and TRBJ2-5; 11 nucleotides line up with TRBD1. Germline V lookup: CDR1 SGHTA, CDR2 FQGNSA. The CDR3 covers 15 residues. V shed 5 bases, J shed 3 bases, and the junction held 5 bases outside the gene matches. CDR3 nucleotides: TGTGCCAGCAGCCACCGGACAGGGGGCGAAGAGACCCAGTACTTC. Translation gives CASSHRTGGEETQYF.